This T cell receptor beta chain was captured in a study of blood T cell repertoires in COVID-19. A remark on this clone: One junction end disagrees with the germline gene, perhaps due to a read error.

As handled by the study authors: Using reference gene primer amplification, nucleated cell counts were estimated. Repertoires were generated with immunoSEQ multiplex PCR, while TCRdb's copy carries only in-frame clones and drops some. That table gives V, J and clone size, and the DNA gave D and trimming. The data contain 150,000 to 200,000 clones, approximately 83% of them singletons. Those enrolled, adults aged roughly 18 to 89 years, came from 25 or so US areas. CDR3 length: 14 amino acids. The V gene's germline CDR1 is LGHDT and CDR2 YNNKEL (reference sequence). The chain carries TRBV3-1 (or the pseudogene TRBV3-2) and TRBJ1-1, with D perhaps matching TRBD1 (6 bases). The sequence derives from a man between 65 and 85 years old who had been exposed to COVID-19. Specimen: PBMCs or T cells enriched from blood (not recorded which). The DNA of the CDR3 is TGTGCCAGCAGCCAAGAAACAGGGAACGCTGAAGCTTTCTTT. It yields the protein CASSQETGNAEAFF.